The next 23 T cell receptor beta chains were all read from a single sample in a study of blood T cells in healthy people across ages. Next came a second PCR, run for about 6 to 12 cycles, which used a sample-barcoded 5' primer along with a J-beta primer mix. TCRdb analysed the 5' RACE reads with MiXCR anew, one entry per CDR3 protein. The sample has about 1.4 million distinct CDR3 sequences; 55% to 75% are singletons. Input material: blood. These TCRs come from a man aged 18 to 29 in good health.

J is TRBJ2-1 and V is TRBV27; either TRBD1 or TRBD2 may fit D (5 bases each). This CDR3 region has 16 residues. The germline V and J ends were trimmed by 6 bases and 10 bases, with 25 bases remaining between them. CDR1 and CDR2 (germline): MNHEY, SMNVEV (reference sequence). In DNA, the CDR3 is TGTGCCAGCAGACTCGAACGGACTCGCAGGGTCAACGAGCAGTTCTTC. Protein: CASRLERTRRVNEQFF.

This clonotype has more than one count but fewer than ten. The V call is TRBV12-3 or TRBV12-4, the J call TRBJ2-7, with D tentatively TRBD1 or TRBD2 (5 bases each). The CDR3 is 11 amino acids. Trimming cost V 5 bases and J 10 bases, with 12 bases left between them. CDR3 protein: CASSPGTPQYF. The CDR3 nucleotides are TGTGCCAGCAGTCCCGGGACCCCCCAGTACTTC.

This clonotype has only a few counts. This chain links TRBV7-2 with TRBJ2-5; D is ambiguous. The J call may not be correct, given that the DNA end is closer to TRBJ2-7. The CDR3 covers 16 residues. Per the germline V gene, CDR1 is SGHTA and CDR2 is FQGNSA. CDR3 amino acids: CASSPPRRRFVTEQYF. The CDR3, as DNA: TGTGCCAGCAGCCCCCCGAGGCGACGGTTTGTCACCGAGCAGTACTTC.

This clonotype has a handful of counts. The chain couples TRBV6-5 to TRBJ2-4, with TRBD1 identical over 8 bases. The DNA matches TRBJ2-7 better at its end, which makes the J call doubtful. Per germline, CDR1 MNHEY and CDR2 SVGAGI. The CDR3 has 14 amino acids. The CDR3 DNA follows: TGTGCCAGCAGTTTCGGACAGGGATTCAACGAGCAGTACTTC. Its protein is CASSFGQGFNEQYF.

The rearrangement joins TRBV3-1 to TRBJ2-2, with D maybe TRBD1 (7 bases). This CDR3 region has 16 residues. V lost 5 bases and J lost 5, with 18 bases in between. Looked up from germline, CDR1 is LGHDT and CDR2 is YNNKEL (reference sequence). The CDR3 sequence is CASSSGHRGGTGELFF. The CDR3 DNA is TGTGCCAGCAGCTCCGGTCACAGGGGAGGAACCGGGGAGCTGTTTTTT. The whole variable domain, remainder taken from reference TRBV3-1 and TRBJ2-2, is DTAVSQTPKYLVTQMGNDKSIKCEQNLGHDTMYWYKQDSKKFLKIMFSYNNKELIINETVPNRFSPKSPDKAHLNLHINSLELGDSAVYFCASSSGHRGGTGELFFGEGSRLTVL.

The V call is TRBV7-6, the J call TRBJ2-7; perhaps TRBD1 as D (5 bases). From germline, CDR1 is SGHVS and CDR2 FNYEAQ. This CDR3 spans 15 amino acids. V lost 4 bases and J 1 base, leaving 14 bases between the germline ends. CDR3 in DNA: TGTGCCAGCAGCTCCAAGCAGGGCACTTCCTACGAGCAGTACTTC. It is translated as CASSSKQGTSYEQYF.

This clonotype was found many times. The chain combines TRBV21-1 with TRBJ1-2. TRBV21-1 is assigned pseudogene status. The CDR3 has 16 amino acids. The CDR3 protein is CASSKALRGSNYGYTF. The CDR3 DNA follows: TGTGCCAGCAGCAAAGCGCTTCGAGGATCTAACTATGGCTACACCTTC.

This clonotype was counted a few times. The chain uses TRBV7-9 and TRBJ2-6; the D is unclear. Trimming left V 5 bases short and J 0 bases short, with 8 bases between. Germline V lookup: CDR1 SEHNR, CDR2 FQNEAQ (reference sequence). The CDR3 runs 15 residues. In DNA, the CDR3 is TGTGCCAGCAGCGTAATGCCCTCTGGGGCCAACGTCCTGACTTTC. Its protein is CASSVMPSGANVLTF.

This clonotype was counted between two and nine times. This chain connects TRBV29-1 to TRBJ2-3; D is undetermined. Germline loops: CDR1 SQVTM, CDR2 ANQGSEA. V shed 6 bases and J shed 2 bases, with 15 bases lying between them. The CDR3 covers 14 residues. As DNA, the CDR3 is TGCAGCGTGGTGCGTGTACAGACCACAGATACGCAGTATTTT. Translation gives CSVVRVQTTDTQYF.

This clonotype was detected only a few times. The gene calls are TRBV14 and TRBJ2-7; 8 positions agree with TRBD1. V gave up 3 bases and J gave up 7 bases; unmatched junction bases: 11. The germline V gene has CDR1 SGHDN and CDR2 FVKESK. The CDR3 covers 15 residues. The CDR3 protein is CASSQGTGAYNEQYF. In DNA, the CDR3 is TGTGCCAGCAGCCAGGGGACAGGAGCCTACAATGAGCAGTACTTC.

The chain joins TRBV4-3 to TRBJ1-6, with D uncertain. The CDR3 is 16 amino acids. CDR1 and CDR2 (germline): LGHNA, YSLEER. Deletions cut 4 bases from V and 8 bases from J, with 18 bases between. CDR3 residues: CASSRGRLSLYSPLHF. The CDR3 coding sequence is TGCGCCAGCAGCCGTGGCAGACTCTCCTTATATTCACCCCTCCACTTT.

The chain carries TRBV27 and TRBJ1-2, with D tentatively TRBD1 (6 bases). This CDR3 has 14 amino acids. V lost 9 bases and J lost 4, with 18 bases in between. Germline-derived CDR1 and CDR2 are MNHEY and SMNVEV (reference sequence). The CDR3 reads CASLKRGGLYGYTF. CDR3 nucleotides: TGTGCCAGTCTAAAAAGGGGGGGCCTCTATGGCTACACCTTC.

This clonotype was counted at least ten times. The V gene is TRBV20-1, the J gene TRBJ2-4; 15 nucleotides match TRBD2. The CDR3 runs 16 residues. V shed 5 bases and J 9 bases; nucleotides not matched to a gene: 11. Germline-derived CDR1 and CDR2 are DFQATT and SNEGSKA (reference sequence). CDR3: CSALAGTSGGRGIQYF. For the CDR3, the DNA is TGCAGTGCTCTTGCCGGGACTAGCGGGGGGCGGGGCATTCAGTACTTC.

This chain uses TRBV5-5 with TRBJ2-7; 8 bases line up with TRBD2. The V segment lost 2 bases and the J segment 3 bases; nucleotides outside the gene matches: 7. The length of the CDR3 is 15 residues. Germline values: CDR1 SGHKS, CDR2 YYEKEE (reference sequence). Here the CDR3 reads CASSFTILAGYEQYF. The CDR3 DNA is TGTGCCAGCAGCTTCACCATTCTAGCGGGCTACGAGCAGTACTTC.

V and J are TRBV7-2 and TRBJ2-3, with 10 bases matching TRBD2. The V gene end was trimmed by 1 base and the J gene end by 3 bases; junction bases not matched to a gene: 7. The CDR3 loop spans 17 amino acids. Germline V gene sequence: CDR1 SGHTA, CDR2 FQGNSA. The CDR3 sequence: CASSLVPSSGGTDTQYF. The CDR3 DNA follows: TGTGCCAGCAGCTTAGTTCCGTCTAGCGGGGGAACAGATACGCAGTATTTT. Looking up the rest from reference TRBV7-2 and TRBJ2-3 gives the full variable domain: GAGVSQSPSNKVTEKGKDVELRCDPISGHTALYWYRQSLGQGLEFLIYFQGNSAPDKSGLPSDRFSAERTGGSVSTLTIQRTQQEDSAVYLCASSLVPSSGGTDTQYFGPGTRLTVL.

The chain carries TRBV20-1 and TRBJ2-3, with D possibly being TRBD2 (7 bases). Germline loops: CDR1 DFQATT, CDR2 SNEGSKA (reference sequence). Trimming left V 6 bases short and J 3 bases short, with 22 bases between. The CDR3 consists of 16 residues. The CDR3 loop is CSALDGGGGWTDTQYF. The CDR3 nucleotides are TGCAGTGCCCTCGACGGGGGAGGGGGGTGGACAGATACGCAGTATTTT.

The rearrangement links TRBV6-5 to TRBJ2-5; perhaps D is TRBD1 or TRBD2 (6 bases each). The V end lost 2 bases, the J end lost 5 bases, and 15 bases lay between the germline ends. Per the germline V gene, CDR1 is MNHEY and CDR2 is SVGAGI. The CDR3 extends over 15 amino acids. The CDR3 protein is CASSYDGGRRETQYF. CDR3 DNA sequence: TGTGCCAGCAGTTACGATGGGGGGCGTCGGGAGACCCAGTACTTC.

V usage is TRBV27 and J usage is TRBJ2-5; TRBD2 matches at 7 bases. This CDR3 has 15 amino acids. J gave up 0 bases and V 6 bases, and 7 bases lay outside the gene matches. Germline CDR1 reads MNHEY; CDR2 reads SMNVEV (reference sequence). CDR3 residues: CASSPGTTHQETQYF. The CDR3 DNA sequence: TGTGCCAGCAGCCCCGGGACTACCCACCAAGAGACCCAGTACTTC.

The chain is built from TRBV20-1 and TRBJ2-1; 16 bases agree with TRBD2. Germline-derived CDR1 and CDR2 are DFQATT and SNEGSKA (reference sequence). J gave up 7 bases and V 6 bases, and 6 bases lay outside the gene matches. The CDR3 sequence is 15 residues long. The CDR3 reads CSAGTSGRAGNEQFF. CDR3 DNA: TGCAGTGCGGGGACTAGCGGGAGGGCCGGAAATGAGCAGTTCTTC.

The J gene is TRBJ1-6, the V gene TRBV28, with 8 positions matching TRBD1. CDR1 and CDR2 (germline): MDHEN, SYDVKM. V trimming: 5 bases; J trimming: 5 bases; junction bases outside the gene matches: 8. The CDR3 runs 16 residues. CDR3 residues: CASSIPTGADNSPLHF. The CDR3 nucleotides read TGTGCCAGCAGTATCCCGACAGGGGCCGATAATTCACCCCTCCACTTT.

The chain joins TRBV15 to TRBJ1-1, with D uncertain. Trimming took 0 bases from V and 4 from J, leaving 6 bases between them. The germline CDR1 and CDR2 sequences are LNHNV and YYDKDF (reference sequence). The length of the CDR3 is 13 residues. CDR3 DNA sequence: TGTGCCACCAGCAGAGATCTTTTCACTGAAGCTTTCTTT. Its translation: CATSRDLFTEAFF.

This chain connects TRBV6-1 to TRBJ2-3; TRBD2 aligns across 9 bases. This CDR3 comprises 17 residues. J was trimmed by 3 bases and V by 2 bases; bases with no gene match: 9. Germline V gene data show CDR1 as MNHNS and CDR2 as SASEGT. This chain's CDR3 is CASSENGSGSGTDTQYF. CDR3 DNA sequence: TGTGCCAGCAGTGAAAATGGTAGCGGGAGTGGGACAGATACGCAGTATTTT.

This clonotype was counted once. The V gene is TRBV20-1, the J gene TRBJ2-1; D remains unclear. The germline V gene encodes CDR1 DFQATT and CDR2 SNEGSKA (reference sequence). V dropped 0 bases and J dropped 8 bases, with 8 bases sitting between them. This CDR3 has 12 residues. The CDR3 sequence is CSARDFSHEQFF. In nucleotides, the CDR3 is TGCAGTGCTAGAGATTTCAGTCATGAGCAGTTCTTC.